This T cell receptor beta chain was found in a study of OX40 agonist ivuxolimab in advanced cancers. Context from the whole study: The costimulatory receptor OX40 (CD134) was targeted by ivuxolimab, a fully human IgG2 agonistic monoclonal antibody. Intravenous ivuxolimab was administered to patients every 2 weeks at six dose levels: 0.01, 0.1, 0.3, 1.5, 3 and 10 mg/kg. Partial responses occurred in three dose-escalation patients: two with cutaneous melanoma and one with hepatocellular carcinoma. Of the roughly 52 dose-escalation patients, hepatocellular carcinoma was present in roughly 19, melanoma in approximately 15, renal cell carcinoma in 9 and head and neck cancer in 9. The paper covers the monotherapy dose-escalation part of the phase I ivuxolimab trial, which included N ≈ 52 patients. Peripheral TCRbeta sequencing aimed to test whether ivuxolimab altered TCR sequence diversity and caused clonal T-cell expansion. A male proportion of under 85% and a mean age of approximately 62 years, ranging from 23 to 79, were recorded for the dose-escalation cohort. Patients were allowed to have had prior anti-PD-1, anti-PD-L1 or anti-CTLA-4 therapy, and around two fifths of the dose-escalation patients had been treated with checkpoint inhibitors.

The paper as a whole reports these results and caveats: In partial responders in the 0.1-3.0 mg/kg groups, normalized peripheral clonal expansion was found to be among the lowest, especially among CD8+ T cells. After ivuxolimab, more expanded clones were found on average in CD8+ T cells than in CD4+ T cells. Low levels of normalized T-cell clonal expansion were also seen in some patients who did not respond. Clonal expansion of both CD4+ and CD8+ blood T cells was observed from baseline to week 6 at doses 0.1 to 3.0 mg/kg. The antigen specificity of the clonally expanded peripheral T cells was not determined.

To sequence the TCRbeta CDR3 region, genomic DNA was isolated from the sorted cells. TCRbeta CDR3 regions were sequenced using the immunoSEQ Assay. As stored in TCRdb, this immuneACCESS dataset retains in-frame rearrangements with V and J assigned. A fraction of the clones does not appear; measured against another copy, unresolved V genes explain less than half of the discrepancy, and the remainder lacks a known reason. The sample contains approximately 60,000 clones, over 80% of them found a single time. Clones ranked in the top ten supply approximately 3.3% of the sample. This clone was recorded a few times. What antigen it recognizes has not been identified. There are no base qualities to consult, and no much larger clone falls within one base. CDR1 and CDR2 were assigned from the germline V gene as MDHEN and SYDVKM. From cysteine to phenylalanine, the CDR3 is 14 amino acids long. Solely the CDR3 DNA is kept, with 42 bases framed from the first base. V is clipped by 7 bases and J by 6 bases, and the sequence between their germline boundaries is 16 bases long.

The trial excluded patients who had a history of autoimmune disease or were on systemic immunosuppression. In every dose cohort, peripheral blood was drawn for TCR sequencing at baseline, cycle 4 day 1, and cycle 7 day 1. Samples came from an open-label, multicenter, first-in-human phase I dose-escalation trial of ivuxolimab. The trial enrolled adults with locally advanced or metastatic head and neck squamous cell, hepatocellular, melanoma or renal cell carcinoma. CD4+ and CD8+ T cells were sorted separately from peripheral blood before TCR sequencing. Specimen: CD4+ or CD8+ T cells sorted from blood, collected in a trial of the OX40 agonist ivuxolimab. The V and J segments used are TRBV28 and TRBJ1-5; TRBD1 could be the D gene, as 6 bases match. The clonotype comes from an adult with an advanced solid tumor such as melanoma, head and neck, liver or kidney cancer. The CDR3 reads as follows: CASNGGHRFQPQHF. The DNA sequence follows: TGTGCCAGCAATGGGGGACACCGATTTCAGCCCCAGCATTTT.